The 15 T cell receptor beta chains listed next were all sequenced from one sample in a study of blood T cell repertoires in COVID-19. Measured with immunoSEQ multiplex PCR; TCRdb has only the in-frame clones, and not every one. This sample has about 320,000 clones, with roughly 85% found just once. What was sequenced was PBMCs or T cells enriched from blood (not recorded which). The receptors come from a woman in her 30s who had recovered from COVID-19.

This clone was found once. This sequence joins TRBV4-2 and TRBJ1-1; D is unclear. This CDR3 has 13 amino acids. V was shortened by 1 base and J by 9 bases, with 12 bases between the two germline ends. Germline V gene lookup returns CDR1 LGHNA and CDR2 YNFKEQ. Written as DNA, the CDR3 is TGTGCCAGCAGCCAAGGGTTGAGGGCGCAAGCTTTCTTT. Translation gives CASSQGLRAQAFF.

This chain connects TRBV19 to TRBJ1-1; D possibly corresponds to TRBD1 (6 bases). The length of the CDR3 is 15 residues. Trimming removed 5 bases from V and 3 bases from J, with 16 bases in between. Germline V gene data show CDR1 as LNHDA and CDR2 as SQIVND (reference sequence). In DNA form, the CDR3 reads TGTGCCAGTAGTCTCGCCTCTACAGGGTACACTGAAGCTTTCTTT. This codes for CASSLASTGYTEAFF. Using reference TRBV19 and TRBJ1-1 for the parts outside the CDR3, the full variable domain is DGGITQSPKYLFRKEGQNVTLSCEQNLNHDAMYWYRQDPGQGLRLIYYSQIVNDFQKGDIAEGYSVSREKKESFPLTVTSAQKNPTAFYLCASSLASTGYTEAFFGQGTRLTVV.

This clone was seen only a few times. This chain joins TRBV7-8 and TRBJ1-2; TRBD1 matches 9 bases. This CDR3 has 13 amino acids. V shed 5 bases and J 8 bases; nucleotides not matched to a gene: 6. CDR1 is SGHVS and CDR2 is FQNEAQ in the germline V gene. The CDR3 reads CASSPNRGQGYTF. CDR3 in DNA: TGTGCCAGCAGCCCGAACAGGGGGCAGGGCTACACCTTC. Full variable domain (remainder filled in from reference TRBV7-8 and TRBJ1-2): GAGVSQSPRYKVAKRGQDVALRCDPISGHVSLFWYQQALGQGPEFLTYFQNEAQLDKSGLPSDRFFAERPEGSVSTLKIQRTQQEDSAVYLCASSPNRGQGYTFGSGTRLTVV.

This clone was found a few times. The chain has TRBV12-3 or TRBV12-4 and TRBJ1-5; D is unclear. CDR3 length: 12 amino acids. Trimming removed 8 bases at V and 4 bases at J, with 9 bases between. As DNA, the CDR3 is TGTGCCAGCCGGCGGGAGAATCAGCCCCAGCATTTT. This translates into CASRRENQPQHF.

The chain joins TRBV10-3 to TRBJ2-1, with 11 nucleotides matching TRBD2. Germline V gene sequence: CDR1 ENHRY, CDR2 SYGVKD. The junction had 0 bases not matched to a gene; V was cut back by 0 bases and J by 2 bases. CDR3 size: 16 residues. The CDR3 DNA follows: TGTGCCATCAGTGAGTCGACTAGCGGGGCCTACAATGAGCAGTTCTTC. Translation gives CAISESTSGAYNEQFF.

This clone was observed a single time. The chain carries TRBV7-9 and TRBJ1-5; possible D gene TRBD1, 6 bases. V lost 5 bases and J 7 bases, leaving 12 bases between the germline ends. This CDR3 comprises 13 residues. Germline V CDR1 and CDR2: SEHNR, FQNEAQ (reference sequence). CDR3 sequence (DNA): TGTGCCAGCAGCGAACAGGGCGGACAGCCCCAGCATTTT. Translated, it gives CASSEQGGQPQHF.

Concerning this clone itself: Other DNA sequences of this sample code for an identical CDR3. The J gene is TRBJ1-5, the V gene TRBV3-1 (or the pseudogene TRBV3-2); D is uncertain. The germline V gene encodes CDR1 LGHDT and CDR2 YNNKEL (reference sequence). The CDR3 totals 13 residues. V dropped 3 bases and J dropped 6 bases, with 9 bases sitting between them. CDR3 coding DNA: TGTGCCAGCAGCCAGGGCGGGAGTCAGCCCCAGCATTTT. It yields the protein CASSQGGSQPQHF.

This chain joins TRBV7-9 and TRBJ2-7; 10 bases agree with TRBD1. Germline lookup yields CDR1 SEHNR and CDR2 FQNEAQ (reference sequence). The CDR3 contains 15 residues. Trimming cost V 5 bases and J 6 bases; bases outside gene matches: 10. CDR3 nucleotide sequence: TGTGCCAGCAGCCCGGCGGGACAGGGGTCTGGCGAGCAGTACTTC. Its protein product is CASSPAGQGSGEQYF.

The rearrangement joins TRBV5-1 to TRBJ1-1, with 9 bases lining up with TRBD1. CDR1 and CDR2 (germline): SGHRS, YFSETQ. The trim removed 9 bases at V and 11 bases at J, leaving 8 bases unmatched. The CDR3 totals 11 residues. In DNA form, the CDR3 reads TGCGCCACCTCCGGACAGGGGAAGGCTTTCTTT. It codes for CATSGQGKAFF.

The rearrangement uses TRBV19 and TRBJ1-5, with 9 bases that match TRBD1. The CDR3 spans 15 residues. Trimming at V came to 8 bases and at J to 6 bases, leaving 11 bases not matched to a gene. Looked up from germline, CDR1 is LNHDA and CDR2 is SQIVND (reference sequence). CDR3 nucleotides: TGTGCCAGTGGGTACAGGGGGCTGGATGGTCAGCCCCAGCATTTT. This codes for CASGYRGLDGQPQHF.

This chain uses TRBV19 with TRBJ2-2; D gene ambiguous. The CDR3 spans 12 residues. V lost 4 bases, J lost 5 bases, and 5 bases lay in between. Germline assignment: CDR1 LNHDA and CDR2 SQIVND (reference sequence). The CDR3 region is CASSKRTGELFF. For the CDR3, the DNA is TGTGCCAGTAGTAAGAGGACCGGGGAGCTGTTTTTT.

This chain connects TRBV30 to TRBJ2-7, with 9 bases that match TRBD1. Germline V gives CDR1 GTSNPN, CDR2 SVGIG (reference sequence). CDR3 length: 14 amino acids. V was pared by 2 bases and J by 3 bases, with 5 bases of the junction left unmatched. The CDR3 region has the DNA TGTGCCTGGAGTAGACAGGGGGGGCTCTACGAGCAGTACTTC. Translating it yields CAWSRQGGLYEQYF.

J is TRBJ2-1 and V is TRBV5-1, with D possibly matching TRBD1 (6 bases). Germline lookup yields CDR1 SGHRS and CDR2 YFSETQ. V was cut by 6 bases and J by 4 bases, with 11 bases left in between. The CDR3 covers 13 residues. CDR3 region: CASKEGDYNEQFF. The CDR3 nucleotides are TGCGCCAGCAAAGAGGGGGATTACAATGAGCAGTTCTTC.

The rearrangement uses TRBV20-1 and TRBJ1-1; D may be TRBD1 (5 bases). The germline CDR1 and CDR2 sequences are DFQATT and SNEGSKA (reference sequence). CDR3 length: 10 residues. The V end was cut by 6 bases, the J end by 11 bases, with 13 bases between. CDR3 residues: CSAQGGSAFF. The CDR3 region has the DNA TGCAGTGCGCAGGGTGGCTCGGCTTTCTTT.

This sequence joins TRBV4-2 and TRBJ2-1; 8 positions match TRBD2. Germline values: CDR1 LGHNA, CDR2 YNFKEQ. This CDR3 has 17 amino acids. Germline trimming cut 0 bases from V and 1 base from J; bases unmatched to any gene: 5. The CDR3 protein is CASSQDIPSGSYNEQFF. CDR3 DNA: TGTGCCAGCAGCCAAGATATACCTAGCGGGTCCTACAATGAGCAGTTCTTC.